Listed below are T cell receptor beta chains from one sample, sequenced in a study of CD8+CD57+ T cells in acquired aplastic anemia. A single record per CDR3 protein comes from TCRdb applying MiXCR to the reads. Of about 180,000 distinct CDR3 sequences listed, about three fifths are singletons. Material for sequencing was sorted CD4+, CD8+, or CD8+CD57+ T cells (not recorded which) from PBMCs. The origin of the receptors is a human donor with aplastic anemia. The CDR3 runs from the conserved cysteine through the conserved F or W. The order of the fields is D gene, clone size, V gene, J gene, CDR3 DNA, CDR3 protein. The D gene is left open where the match is weak. Size is stated for part of the rows, as once, few or many counts, or as a class when the clone is expanded.

>-|-|TRBV7-2|TRBJ2-3
TGTGCCCGCAGCACATACACAGATACGCAGTATTTT
CARSTYTDTQYF
>-|-|TRBV20-1|TRBJ2-7
TGCAGTGCCCATGTGGGCTCAACCTACGAGCAGTACTTC
CSAHVGSTYEQYF
>-|few|TRBV4-2|TRBJ2-7
TGTGCCAGCAGCCAAGGAGGGGGAGGGTCGTCCTACGAGCAGTACTTC
CASSQGGGGSSYEQYF
>TRBD1|many|TRBV2|TRBJ1-5
TGTGCCAGCAGTGAGACAGGGCGCCAGCATTTT
CASSETGRQHF
>-|many|TRBV6-6|TRBJ1-1
TGTGCCAGCAGTAGCCTTAGGGGCGGGAACACTGAAGCTTTCTTT
CASSSLRGGNTEAFF
>TRBD1|-|TRBV6-5|TRBJ1-1
TGTGCCAGCAGAATTGGACAGGGCCGGGAAGCTTTCTTT
CASRIGQGREAFF
>-|-|TRBV5-1|TRBJ2-7
TGCGCCAGCAGCGTGGACGGAGGCTACTACGAGCAGTACTTC
CASSVDGGYYEQYF
>-|many|TRBV20-1|TRBJ2-7
TGCAGTGCTAGGGGGACGGAAGACTACGAGCAGTACTTC
CSARGTEDYEQYF
>-|-|TRBV7-3|TRBJ2-7
TGTGCCAGCAGCTTATATGGGATTGTCTACGAGCAGTACTTC
CASSLYGIVYEQYF
>TRBD1|-|TRBV7-2|TRBJ1-3
TGTGCCAGCAGCCTCGATGACAGGGGTCGTACAGGAAACACCATATATTTT
CASSLDDRGRTGNTIYF
>-|-|TRBV29-1|TRBJ2-5
TGCAGCGTTGAAGTTGGACAGACCCAGTACTTC
CSVEVGQTQYF
>TRBD2|-|TRBV29-1|TRBJ2-5
TGCAGCGTTGAGTGGGGGCGGGGGGCGGAGACCCAGTACTTC
CSVEWGRGAETQYF
>-|-|TRBV6-1|TRBJ2-7
TGTGCCAGCAGAAGTATTTGGGACGAGCAGTACTTC
CASRSIWDEQYF
>-|-|TRBV7-9|TRBJ2-5
TGTGCCAGCAGCAACAGCCGGGACCAAGAGACCCAGTACTTC
CASSNSRDQETQYF
>-|-|TRBV20-1|TRBJ1-2
TGCAGTGCTAGAGGTTCTGAGGGGTATGGCTACACCTTC
CSARGSEGYGYTF
>-|few|TRBV7-7|TRBJ2-5
TGTGCTAGCAGCAAAACCGGAGAACAAGAGACCCAGTACTTC
CASSKTGEQETQYF
>-|-|TRBV7-8|TRBJ2-2
TGTGCCAGCAGCTTAAGGGGCGGGGAGCTGCTTTTT
CASSLRGGELLF
>TRBD1|few|TRBV30|TRBJ2-3
TGTGCCTGGAACATAGACAGGGATGTAGATACGCAGTATTTT
CAWNIDRDVDTQYF
>-|-|TRBV27|TRBJ1-2
TGTGCCAGCAGTTTATCAGGGAAACTGGGCTATGGCTACACCTTC
CASSLSGKLGYGYTF
>-|-|TRBV9|TRBJ1-5
TGTGCCAGCAGCGTAGCGGGGGGCGGTCAGCCCCAGCATTTT
CASSVAGGGQPQHF
>-|many|TRBV7-6|TRBJ2-7
TGTGCCAGCAGCTCACAGGGACCCCCAGGGTCCGAGCAGTACTTC
CASSSQGPPGSEQYF
>-|-|TRBV7-8|TRBJ2-5
TGTGCCAGCAGCCACAGGAGGGGTGGGGAGACCCAGTACTTC
CASSHRRGGETQYF
>-|-|TRBV5-1|TRBJ2-5
TGCGCCAGCAGCTTTGGGGGGGCCGAGGACTACGGGCAGTACTTC
CASSFGGAEDYGQYF
>-|-|TRBV6-5|TRBJ2-5
TGTGCCAGCAGCCAAACAGGTGGGGGTCCAGAGACCCAGTACTTC
CASSQTGGGPETQYF
>-|-|TRBV19|TRBJ2-7
TGTGCCGGTAGTATAGTCCACCCATACGAGCAGTACTTC
CAGSIVHPYEQYF
>TRBD2|-|TRBV19|TRBJ2-3
TGTGCCAGTAGTACTAGCGGGCTTAGCACAGATACGCAGTATTTT
CASSTSGLSTDTQYF
>-|-|TRBV10-3|TRBJ1-1
TGTGCCATCAGCTACAGGGAGGTGAACACTGAAGCTTTCTTT
CAISYREVNTEAFF
>TRBD1|-|TRBV9|TRBJ2-3
TGTGCCAGCAGCGGGGGACAGGGGGGAGGCACAGATACGCAGTATTTT
CASSGGQGGGTDTQYF
>-|-|TRBV9|TRBJ2-3
TGTGCCAGCAGCGTAGGACTGTCTAGCACAGATACGCAGTATTTT
CASSVGLSSTDTQYF
>TRBD1|-|TRBV7-8|TRBJ2-7
TGTGCCAGCAGCCGGGACAGCTCAGCGATGTACGAGCAGTACTTC
CASSRDSSAMYEQYF
>-|-|TRBV9|TRBJ1-2
TGTGCCAGCAGCTTAACCAGGGTAATGGGTGGCTACACCTTC
CASSLTRVMGGYTF
>TRBD1|once|TRBV25-1|TRBJ1-1
TGTGCCAGCAGGGACAGGGCCCTTGAAGCTTTCTTT
CASRDRALEAFF
>-|few|TRBV10-2|TRBJ1-1
TGCGCCTGCAATCAGGGGATGAACACTGAAGCTTTCTTT
CACNQGMNTEAFF
>-|-|TRBV19|TRBJ1-5
TGTGCCAGTAGTATTAAAAATCAGCCCCAGCATTTT
CASSIKNQPQHF
>-|many|TRBV7-9|TRBJ1-2
TGTGCCAGCAGCTTAGCGCGTCAGGGATCGAATGGCTACACCTTC
CASSLARQGSNGYTF
>-|few|TRBV25-1|TRBJ1-2
TGTGCCAGCAGCTTCCGGGACACTTTCCCTAACTATGGCTACACCTTC
CASSFRDTFPNYGYTF
>-|-|TRBV2|TRBJ2-7
TGTGCCAGCGCCGTGGCCCCAACGGGGGAGCAGTACTTC
CASAVAPTGEQYF
>-|-|TRBV20-1|TRBJ1-4
TGCAGTGCTAGGGCTGGGGATGAAAAACTGTTTTTT
CSARAGDEKLFF
>-|-|TRBV24-1|TRBJ2-2
TGTGCCACCAGTGATGCGGAGGGCCCTCGGGACACCGGGGAGCTGTTTTTT
CATSDAEGPRDTGELFF
>TRBD1|many|TRBV4-1|TRBJ1-1
TGCGCCAGCAGCCTGGACAGGGGATACACTGAAGCTTTCTTT
CASSLDRGYTEAFF